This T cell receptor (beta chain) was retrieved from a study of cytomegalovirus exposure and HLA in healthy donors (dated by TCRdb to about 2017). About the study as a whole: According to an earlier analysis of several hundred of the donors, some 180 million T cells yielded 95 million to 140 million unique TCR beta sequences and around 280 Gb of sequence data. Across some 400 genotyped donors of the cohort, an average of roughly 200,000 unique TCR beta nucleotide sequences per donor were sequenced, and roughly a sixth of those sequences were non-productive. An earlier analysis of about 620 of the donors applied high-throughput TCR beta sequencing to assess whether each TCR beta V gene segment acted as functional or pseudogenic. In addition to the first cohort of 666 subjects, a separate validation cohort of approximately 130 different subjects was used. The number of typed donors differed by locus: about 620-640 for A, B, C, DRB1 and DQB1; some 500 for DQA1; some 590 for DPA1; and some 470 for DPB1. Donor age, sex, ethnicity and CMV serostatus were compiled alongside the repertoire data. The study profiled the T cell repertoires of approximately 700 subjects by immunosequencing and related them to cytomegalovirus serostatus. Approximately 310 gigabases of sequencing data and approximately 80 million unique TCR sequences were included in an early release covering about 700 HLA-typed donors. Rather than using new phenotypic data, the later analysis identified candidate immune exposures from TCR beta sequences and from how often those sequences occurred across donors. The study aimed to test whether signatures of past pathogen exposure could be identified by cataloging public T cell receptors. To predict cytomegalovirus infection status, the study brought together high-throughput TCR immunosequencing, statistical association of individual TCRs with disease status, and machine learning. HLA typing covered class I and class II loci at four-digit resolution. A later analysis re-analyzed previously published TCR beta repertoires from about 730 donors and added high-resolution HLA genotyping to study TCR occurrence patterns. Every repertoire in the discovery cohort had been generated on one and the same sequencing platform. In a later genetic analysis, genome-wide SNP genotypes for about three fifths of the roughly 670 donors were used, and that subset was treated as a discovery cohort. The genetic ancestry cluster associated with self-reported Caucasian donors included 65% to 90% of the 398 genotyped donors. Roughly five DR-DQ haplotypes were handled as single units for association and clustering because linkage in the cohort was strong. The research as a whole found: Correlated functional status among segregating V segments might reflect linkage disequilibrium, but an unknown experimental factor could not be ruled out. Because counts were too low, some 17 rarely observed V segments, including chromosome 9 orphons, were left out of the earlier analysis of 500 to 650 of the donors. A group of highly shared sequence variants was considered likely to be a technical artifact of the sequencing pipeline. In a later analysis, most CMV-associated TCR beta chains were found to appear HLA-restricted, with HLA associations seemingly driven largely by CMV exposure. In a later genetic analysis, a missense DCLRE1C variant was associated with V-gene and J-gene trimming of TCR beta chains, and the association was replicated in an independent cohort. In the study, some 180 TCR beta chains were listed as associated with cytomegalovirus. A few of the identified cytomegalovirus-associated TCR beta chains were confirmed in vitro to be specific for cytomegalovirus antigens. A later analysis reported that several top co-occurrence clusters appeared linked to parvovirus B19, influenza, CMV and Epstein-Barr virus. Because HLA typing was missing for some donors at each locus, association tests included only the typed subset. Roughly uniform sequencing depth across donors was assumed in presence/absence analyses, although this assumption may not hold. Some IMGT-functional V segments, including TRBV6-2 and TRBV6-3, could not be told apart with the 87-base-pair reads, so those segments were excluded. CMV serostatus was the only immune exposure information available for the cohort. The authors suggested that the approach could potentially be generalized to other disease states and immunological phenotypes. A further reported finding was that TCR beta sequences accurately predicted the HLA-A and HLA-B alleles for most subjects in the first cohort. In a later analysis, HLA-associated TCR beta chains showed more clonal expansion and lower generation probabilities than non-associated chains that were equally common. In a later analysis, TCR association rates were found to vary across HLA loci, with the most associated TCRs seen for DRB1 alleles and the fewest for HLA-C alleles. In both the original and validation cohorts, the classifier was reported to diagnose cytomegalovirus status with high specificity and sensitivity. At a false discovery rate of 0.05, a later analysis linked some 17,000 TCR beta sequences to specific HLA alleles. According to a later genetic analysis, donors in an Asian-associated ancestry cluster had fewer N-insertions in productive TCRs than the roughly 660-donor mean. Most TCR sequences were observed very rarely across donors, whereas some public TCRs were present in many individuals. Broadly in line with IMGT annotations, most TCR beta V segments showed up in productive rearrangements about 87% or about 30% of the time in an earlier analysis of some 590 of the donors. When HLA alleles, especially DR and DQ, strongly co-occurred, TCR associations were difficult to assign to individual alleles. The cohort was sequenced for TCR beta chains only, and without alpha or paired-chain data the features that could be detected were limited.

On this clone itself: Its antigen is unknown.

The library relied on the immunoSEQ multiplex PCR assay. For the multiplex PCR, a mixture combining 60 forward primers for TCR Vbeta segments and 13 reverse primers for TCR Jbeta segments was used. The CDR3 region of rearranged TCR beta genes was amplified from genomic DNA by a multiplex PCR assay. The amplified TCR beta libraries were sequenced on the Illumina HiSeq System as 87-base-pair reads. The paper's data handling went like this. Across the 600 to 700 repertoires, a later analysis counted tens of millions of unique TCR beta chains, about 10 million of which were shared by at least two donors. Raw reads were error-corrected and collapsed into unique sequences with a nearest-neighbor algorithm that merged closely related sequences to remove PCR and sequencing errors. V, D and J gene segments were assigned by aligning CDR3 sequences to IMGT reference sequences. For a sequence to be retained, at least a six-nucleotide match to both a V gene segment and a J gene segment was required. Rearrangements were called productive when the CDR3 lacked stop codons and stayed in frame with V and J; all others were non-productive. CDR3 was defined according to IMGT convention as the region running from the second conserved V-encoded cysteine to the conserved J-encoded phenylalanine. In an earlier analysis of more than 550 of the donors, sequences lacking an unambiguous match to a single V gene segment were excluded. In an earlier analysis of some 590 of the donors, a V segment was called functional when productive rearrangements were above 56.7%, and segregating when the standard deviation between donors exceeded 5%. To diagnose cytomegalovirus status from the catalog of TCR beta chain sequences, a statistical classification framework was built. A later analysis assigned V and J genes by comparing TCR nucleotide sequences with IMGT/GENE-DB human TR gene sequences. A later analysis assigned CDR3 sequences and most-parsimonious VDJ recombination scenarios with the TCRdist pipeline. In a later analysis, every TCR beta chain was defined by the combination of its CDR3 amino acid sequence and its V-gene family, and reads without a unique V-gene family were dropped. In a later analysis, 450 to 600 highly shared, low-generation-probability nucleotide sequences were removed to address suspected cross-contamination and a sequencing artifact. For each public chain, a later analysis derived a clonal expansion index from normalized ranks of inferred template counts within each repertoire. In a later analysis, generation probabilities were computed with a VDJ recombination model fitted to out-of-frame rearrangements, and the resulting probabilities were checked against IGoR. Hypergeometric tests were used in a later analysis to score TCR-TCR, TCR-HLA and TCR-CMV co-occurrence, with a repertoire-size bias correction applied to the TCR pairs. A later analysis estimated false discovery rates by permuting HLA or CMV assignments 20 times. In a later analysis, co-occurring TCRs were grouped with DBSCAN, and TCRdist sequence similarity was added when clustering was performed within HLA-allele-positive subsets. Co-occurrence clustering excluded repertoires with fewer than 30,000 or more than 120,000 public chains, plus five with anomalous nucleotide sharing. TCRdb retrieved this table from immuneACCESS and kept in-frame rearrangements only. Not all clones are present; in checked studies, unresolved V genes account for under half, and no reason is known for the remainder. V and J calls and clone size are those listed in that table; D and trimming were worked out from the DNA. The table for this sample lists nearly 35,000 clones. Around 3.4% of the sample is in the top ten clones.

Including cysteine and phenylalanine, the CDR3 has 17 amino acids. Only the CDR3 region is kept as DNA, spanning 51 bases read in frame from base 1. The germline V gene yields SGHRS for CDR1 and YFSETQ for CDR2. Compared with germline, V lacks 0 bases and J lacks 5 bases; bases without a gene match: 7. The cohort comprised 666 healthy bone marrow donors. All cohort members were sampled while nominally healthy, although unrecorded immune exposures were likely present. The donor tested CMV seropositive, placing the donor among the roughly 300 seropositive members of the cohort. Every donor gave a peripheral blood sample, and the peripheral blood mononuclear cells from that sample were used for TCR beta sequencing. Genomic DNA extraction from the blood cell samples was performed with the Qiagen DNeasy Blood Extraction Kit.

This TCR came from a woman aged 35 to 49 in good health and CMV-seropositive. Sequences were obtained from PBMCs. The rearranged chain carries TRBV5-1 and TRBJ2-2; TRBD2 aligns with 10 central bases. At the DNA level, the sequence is TGCGCCAGCAGCTTGGAGCTAGCGGGAGAGGAAACCGGGGAGCTGTTTTTT. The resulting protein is CASSLELAGEETGELFF.